These T cell receptor beta chains were read from a single sample in a study of neurological immune-mediated disorders. MiXCR, applied by TCRdb to the 5' RACE reads, yields one record per CDR3 protein. The sample includes about 46,000 distinct CDR3 sequences, 1.9% of them seen just once. The sample consisted of PBMCs. These receptors came from a middle-aged woman with multiple sclerosis. The CDR3 runs from the conserved cysteine through the conserved F or W. The order of the fields is clone size, J gene, V gene, D gene, CDR3 protein, CDR3 DNA. The D gene is left open where the match is weak. Sizes are listed as once, few, many or a size class.

many | TRBJ1-1 | TRBV14 | . | CASSQDLRWDTEAFF | TGTGCCAGCAGCCAAGACCTTCGGTGGGACACTGAAGCTTTCTTT
many | TRBJ1-2 | TRBV4-2 | TRBD1 | CASSQFYSQGEYGYTF | TGTGCCAGCAGCCAATTCTATTCACAGGGGGAATATGGCTACACCTTC
many | TRBJ2-2 | TRBV5-1 | . | CASSTGLPKTGELFF | TGCGCCAGCAGCACGGGACTGCCGAAGACCGGGGAGCTGTTTTTT
many | TRBJ2-3 | TRBV6-1 | TRBD2 | CASKRLAGAASTDTQYF | TGTGCCAGCAAGAGGCTAGCGGGGGCCGCTAGCACAGATACGCAGTATTTT
many | TRBJ1-3 | TRBV5-1 | . | CASSLVSGPGNTIYF | TGCGCCAGCAGCTTGGTGTCCGGTCCGGGAAACACCATATATTTT
many | TRBJ1-1 | TRBV9 | . | CASSRGERYTEAFF | TGTGCCAGCAGCCGGGGGGAGAGGTACACTGAAGCTTTCTTT
many | TRBJ1-2 | TRBV20-1 | . | CSASPQGYGYTF | TGCAGTGCTAGTCCACAGGGTTACGGCTACACCTTC
many | TRBJ2-7 | TRBV7-9 | . | CASSLSFYEQYF | TGTGCCAGCAGCTTATCCTTCTACGAGCAGTACTTC
many | TRBJ2-1 | TRBV19 | . | CASSIMLRGSYNEQFF | TGTGCCAGTAGTATAATGTTACGGGGCTCCTACAATGAGCAGTTCTTC
many | TRBJ1-1 | TRBV20-1 | . | CSARDRTANTEAFF | TGCAGTGCTAGAGATCGGACGGCGAACACTGAAGCTTTCTTT
many | TRBJ2-2 | TRBV5-1 | TRBD2 | CASSGASGGPNTGELFF | TGCGCCAGCAGCGGGGCTAGCGGGGGCCCGAACACCGGGGAGCTGTTTTTT
many | TRBJ2-3 | TRBV20-1 | TRBD1 | CSAPKRTGGELDTQYF | TGCAGTGCCCCTAAAAGGACAGGGGGCGAGTTAGATACGCAGTATTTT
many | TRBJ1-1 | TRBV3-1 | TRBD1 | CASSQDIVRTGEAFF | TGTGCCAGCAGCCAAGATATAGTTCGGACAGGGGAAGCTTTCTTT
many | TRBJ2-3 | TRBV6-6 | TRBD1 | CASTVLLPGQGTDTQYF | TGTGCCAGCACCGTACTACTACCGGGACAGGGAACAGATACGCAGTATTTT